This entry describes one T cell receptor beta chain. The antigen remains undetermined. Its ends do not fully match the called genes, so a read error is possible. The table came from immunoSEQ multiplex PCR; TCRdb's copy has only in-frame clones and leaves some out. The data show 88,000 or so clones, 89% seen once. This specimen comes from a study of T cell responses to AZD1222 COVID-19 vaccine. Study-wide points: Reports say nearly half of spike-specific TCRs go after unmutated variant regions. Most donors were white British, females outnumbered males, and clonal diversity was possibly underestimated. Baseline serostatus was positive in only a handful of AZD1222 recipients.

Germline V gene lookup returns CDR1 MGHRA and CDR2 YSYEKL. The CDR3 spans 16 residues. The genes are TRBV4-1 and TRBJ1-3; no definite D call. The receptor was isolated from an adult in good health. The input for sequencing was peripheral blood, taken on day 0 of AZD1222 vaccination. The CDR3 DNA reads TGCGCCAGCACCCAAAGCGTCGGGCTCTCTGGAAACACCATATATTTT. Protein product: CASTQSVGLSGNTIYF.